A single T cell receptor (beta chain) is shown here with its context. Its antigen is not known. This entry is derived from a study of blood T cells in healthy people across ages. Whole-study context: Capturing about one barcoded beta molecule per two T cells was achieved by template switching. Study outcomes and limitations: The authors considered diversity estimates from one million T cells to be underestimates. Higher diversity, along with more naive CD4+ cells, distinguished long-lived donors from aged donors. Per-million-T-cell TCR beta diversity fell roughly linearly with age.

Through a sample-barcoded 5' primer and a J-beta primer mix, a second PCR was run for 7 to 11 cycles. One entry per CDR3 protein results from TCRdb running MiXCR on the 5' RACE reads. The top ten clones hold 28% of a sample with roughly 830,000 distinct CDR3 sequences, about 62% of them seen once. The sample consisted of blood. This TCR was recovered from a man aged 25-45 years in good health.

The CDR3 DNA reads as TGTGCCAGCAGCTACGGACTAGCGGGGCCTCTAAACAATGAGCAGTTCTTC. Translation gives CASSYGLAGPLNNEQFF. The chain joins TRBV11-1 to TRBJ2-1; 12 bases are a match to TRBD2. V was clipped by 4 bases and J by 5 bases; unmatched bases: 9. This CDR3 spans 17 amino acids. Germline CDR1 reads SGHAT; CDR2 reads FQDESV (reference sequence).